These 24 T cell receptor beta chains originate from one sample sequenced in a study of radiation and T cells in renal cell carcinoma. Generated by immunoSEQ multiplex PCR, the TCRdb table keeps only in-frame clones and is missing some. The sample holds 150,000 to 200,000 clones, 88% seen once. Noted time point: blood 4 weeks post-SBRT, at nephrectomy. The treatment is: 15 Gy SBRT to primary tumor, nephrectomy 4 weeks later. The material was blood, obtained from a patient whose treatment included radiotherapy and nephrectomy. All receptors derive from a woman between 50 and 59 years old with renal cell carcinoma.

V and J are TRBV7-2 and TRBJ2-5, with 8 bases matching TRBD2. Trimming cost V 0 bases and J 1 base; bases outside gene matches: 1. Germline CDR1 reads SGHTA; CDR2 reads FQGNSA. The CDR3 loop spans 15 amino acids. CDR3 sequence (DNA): TGTGCCAGCAGCTTAGCTAGCGGGGTCCAAGAGACCCAGTACTTC. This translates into CASSLASGVQETQYF.

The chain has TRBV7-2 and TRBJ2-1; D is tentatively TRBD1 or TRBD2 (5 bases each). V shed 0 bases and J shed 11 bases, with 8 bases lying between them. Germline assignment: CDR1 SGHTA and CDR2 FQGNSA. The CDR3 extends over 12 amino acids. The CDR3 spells CASSLAGEKQFF. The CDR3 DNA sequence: TGTGCCAGCAGCTTAGCGGGGGAAAAGCAGTTCTTC.

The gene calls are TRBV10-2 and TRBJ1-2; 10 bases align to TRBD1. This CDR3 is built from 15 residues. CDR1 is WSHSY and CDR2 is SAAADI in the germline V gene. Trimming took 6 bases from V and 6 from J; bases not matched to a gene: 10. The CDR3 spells CASRAGQGVLHGYTF. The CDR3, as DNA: TGCGCCAGCAGGGCCGGACAGGGGGTCCTCCATGGCTACACCTTC.

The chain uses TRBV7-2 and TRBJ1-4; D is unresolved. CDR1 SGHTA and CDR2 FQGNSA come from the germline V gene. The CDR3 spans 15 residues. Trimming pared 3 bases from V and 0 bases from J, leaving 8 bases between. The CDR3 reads CASSLEQATNEKLFF. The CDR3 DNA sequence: TGTGCCAGCAGCTTGGAGCAAGCAACTAATGAAAAACTGTTTTTT.

The CDR3 here is CASSVTVNTGELFF. DNA of the CDR3: TGTGCCAGCAGCGTAACGGTGAACACCGGGGAGCTGTTTTTT. This chain uses TRBV9 with TRBJ2-2, with D uncertain. CDR3 length: 14 amino acids. In germline, CDR1 is SGDLS, CDR2 YYNGEE. V gave up 1 base and J gave up 1 base, with 5 bases separating them.

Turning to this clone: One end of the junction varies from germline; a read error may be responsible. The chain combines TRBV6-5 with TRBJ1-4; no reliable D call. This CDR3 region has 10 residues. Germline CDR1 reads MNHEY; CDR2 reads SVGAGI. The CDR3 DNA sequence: TGTGCCAGATCAGAGACTTCCACCCCCTTT. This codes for CARSETSTPF.

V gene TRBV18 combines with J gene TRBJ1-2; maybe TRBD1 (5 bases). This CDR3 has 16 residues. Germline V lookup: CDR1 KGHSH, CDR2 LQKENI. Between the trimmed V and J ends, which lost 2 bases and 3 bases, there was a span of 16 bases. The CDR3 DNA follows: TGTGCCAGCTCACCAATAGCGGGGGAGTTGGACTATGGCTACACCTTC. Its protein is CASSPIAGELDYGYTF.

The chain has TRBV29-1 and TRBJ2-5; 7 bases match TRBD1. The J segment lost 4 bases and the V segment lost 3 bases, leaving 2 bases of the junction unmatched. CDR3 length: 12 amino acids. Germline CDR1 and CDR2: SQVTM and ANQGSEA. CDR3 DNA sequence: TGCAGCGTTGAGTCAGGGGGAGAGACCCAGTACTTC. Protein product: CSVESGGETQYF.

The CDR3: CASSPQGGEKLFF. The CDR3 DNA is TGTGCCAGCTCACCACAGGGGGGAGAAAAACTGTTTTTT. The rearrangement joins TRBV18 to TRBJ1-4, with D tentatively TRBD1 (6 bases). V was shortened by 1 base and J by 8 bases, with 8 bases between the two germline ends. The CDR3 runs to 13 residues. Per the germline V gene, CDR1 is KGHSH and CDR2 is LQKENI.

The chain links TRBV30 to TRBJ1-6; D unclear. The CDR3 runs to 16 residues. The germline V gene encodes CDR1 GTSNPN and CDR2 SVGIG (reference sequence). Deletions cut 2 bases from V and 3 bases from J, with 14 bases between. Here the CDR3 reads CAWSWSMADYNSPLHF. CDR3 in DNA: TGTGCCTGGAGTTGGTCGATGGCGGACTATAATTCACCCCTCCACTTT. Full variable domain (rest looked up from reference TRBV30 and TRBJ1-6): SQTIHQWPATLVQPVGSPLSLECTVEGTSNPNLYWYRQAAGRGLQLLFYSVGIGQISSEVPQNLSASRPQDRQFILSSKKLLLSDSGFYLCAWSWSMADYNSPLHFGNGTRLTVT.

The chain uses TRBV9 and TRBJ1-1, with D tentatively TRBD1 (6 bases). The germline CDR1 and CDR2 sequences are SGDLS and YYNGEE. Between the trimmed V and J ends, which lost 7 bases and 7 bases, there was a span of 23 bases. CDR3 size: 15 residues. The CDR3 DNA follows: TGTGCCAGCCAAACCGATTCGAGGGGGGCCGGTGAAGCTTTCTTT. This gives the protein CASQTDSRGAGEAFF.

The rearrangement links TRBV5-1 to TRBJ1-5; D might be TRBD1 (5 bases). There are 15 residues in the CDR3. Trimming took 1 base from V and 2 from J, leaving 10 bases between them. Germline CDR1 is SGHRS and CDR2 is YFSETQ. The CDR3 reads CASSLLGVGNQPQHF. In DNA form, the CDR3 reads TGCGCCAGCAGCTTGTTGGGGGTCGGCAATCAGCCCCAGCATTTT.

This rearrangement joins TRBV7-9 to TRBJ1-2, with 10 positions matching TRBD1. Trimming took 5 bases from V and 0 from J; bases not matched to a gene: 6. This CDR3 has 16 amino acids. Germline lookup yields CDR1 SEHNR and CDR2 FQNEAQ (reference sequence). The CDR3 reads CASSQRQGATNYGYTF. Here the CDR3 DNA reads TGTGCCAGCAGCCAAAGACAGGGGGCTACTAACTATGGCTACACCTTC.

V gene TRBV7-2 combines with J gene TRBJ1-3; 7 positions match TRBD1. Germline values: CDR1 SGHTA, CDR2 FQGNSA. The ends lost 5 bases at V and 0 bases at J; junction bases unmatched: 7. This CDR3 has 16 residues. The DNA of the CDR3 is TGTGCCAGCAGCGTACAGGGGCTGAGCTCTGGAAACACCATATATTTT. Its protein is CASSVQGLSSGNTIYF.

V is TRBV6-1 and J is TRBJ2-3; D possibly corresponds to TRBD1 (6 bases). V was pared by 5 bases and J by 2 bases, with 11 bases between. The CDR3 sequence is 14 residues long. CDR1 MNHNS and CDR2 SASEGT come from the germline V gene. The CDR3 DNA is TGTGCCAGCAGTCGGACAGAGGCCACAGATACGCAGTATTTT. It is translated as CASSRTEATDTQYF.

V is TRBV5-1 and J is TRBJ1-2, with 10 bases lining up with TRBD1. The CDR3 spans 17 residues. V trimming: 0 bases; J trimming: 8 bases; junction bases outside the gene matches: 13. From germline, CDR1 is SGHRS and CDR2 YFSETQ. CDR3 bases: TGCGCCAGCAGCTTGGAACCGGGACAGGGGATCATGAACGGCTACACCTTC. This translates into CASSLEPGQGIMNGYTF.

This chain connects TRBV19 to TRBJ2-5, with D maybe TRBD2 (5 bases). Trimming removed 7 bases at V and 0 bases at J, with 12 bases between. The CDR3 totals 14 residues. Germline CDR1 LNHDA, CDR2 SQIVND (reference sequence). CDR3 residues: CASMRRADQETQYF. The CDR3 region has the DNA TGTGCCAGTATGAGGCGGGCGGACCAAGAGACCCAGTACTTC.

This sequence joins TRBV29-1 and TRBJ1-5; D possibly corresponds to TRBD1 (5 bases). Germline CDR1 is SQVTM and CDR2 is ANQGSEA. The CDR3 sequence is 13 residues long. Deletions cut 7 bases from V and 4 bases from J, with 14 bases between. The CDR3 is CSGWDGPNQPQHF. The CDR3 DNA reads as TGCAGCGGATGGGACGGACCAAATCAGCCCCAGCATTTT. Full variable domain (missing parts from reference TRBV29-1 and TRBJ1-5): SAVISQKPSRDICQRGTSLTIQCQVDSQVTMMFWYRQQPGQSLTLIATANQGSEATYESGFVIDKFPISRPNLTFSTLTVSNMSPEDSSIYLCSGWDGPNQPQHFGDGTRLSIL.

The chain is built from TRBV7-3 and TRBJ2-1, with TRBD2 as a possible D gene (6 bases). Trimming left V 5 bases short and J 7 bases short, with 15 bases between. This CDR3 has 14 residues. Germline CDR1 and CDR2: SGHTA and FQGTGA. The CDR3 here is CASSPGLTRNEQFF. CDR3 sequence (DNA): TGTGCCAGCAGCCCGGGACTCACCAGGAATGAGCAGTTCTTC. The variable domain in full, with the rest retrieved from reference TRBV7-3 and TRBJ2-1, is GAGVSQTPSNKVTEKGKYVELRCDPISGHTALYWYRQSLGQGPEFLIYFQGTGAADDSGLPNDRFFAVRPEGSVSTLKIQRTERGDSAVYLCASSPGLTRNEQFFGPGTRLTVL.

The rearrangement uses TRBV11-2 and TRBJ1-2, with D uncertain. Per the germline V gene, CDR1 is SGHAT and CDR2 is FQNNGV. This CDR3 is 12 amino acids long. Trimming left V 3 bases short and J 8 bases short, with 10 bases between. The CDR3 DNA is TGTGCCAGCAGCTTTTGGGAGGGCGGCTACACCTTC. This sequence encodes CASSFWEGGYTF. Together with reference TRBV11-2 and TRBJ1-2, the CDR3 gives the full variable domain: EAGVAQSPRYKIIEKRQSVAFWCNPISGHATLYWYQQILGQGPKLLIQFQNNGVVDDSQLPKDRFSAERLKGVDSTLKIQPAKLEDSAVYLCASSFWEGGYTFGSGTRLTVV.

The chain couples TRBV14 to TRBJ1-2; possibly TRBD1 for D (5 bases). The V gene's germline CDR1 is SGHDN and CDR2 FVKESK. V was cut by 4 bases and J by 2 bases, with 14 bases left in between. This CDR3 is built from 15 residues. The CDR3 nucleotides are TGTGCCAGCAGCCGGGGTGCAGGGACCAACTATGGCTACACCTTC. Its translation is CASSRGAGTNYGYTF.

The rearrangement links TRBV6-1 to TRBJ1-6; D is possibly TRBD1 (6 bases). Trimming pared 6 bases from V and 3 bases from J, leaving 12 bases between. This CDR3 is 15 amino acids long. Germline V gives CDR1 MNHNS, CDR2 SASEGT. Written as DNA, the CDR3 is TGTGCCAGCAGCCGCCTGGACAGCTATAATTCACCCCTCCACTTT. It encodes CASSRLDSYNSPLHF.

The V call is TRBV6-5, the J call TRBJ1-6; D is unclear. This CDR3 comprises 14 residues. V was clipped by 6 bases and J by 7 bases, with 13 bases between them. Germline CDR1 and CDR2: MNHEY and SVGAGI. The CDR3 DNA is TGTGCCAGCAGCTACGGGGTAGAGAATTCACCCCTCCACTTT. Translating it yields CASSYGVENSPLHF.

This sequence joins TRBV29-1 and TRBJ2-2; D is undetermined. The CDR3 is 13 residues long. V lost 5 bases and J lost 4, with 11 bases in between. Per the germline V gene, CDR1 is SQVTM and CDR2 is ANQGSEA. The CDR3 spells CSVQLDGTGELFF. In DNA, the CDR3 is TGCAGCGTTCAATTGGACGGCACCGGGGAGCTGTTTTTT.